This T cell receptor (beta chain) was sequenced in a study of shared clonotypes between healthy human individuals. This clone was seen a handful of times. Germline V lookup: CDR1 MDHEN, CDR2 SYDVKM. There are 12 residues in the CDR3. The V and J ends lost 5 bases and 3 bases respectively, with 8 bases between them. Negatively enriched CD4+ T cells were divided by CD45RA into naive and memory. For each subset, genomic DNA was distributed in equal portions over several immunoSEQ plates. Profiled with immunoSEQ multiplex PCR; TCRdb holds only in-frame clones, not every one. Of hundreds of thousands of clones listed, around 72% were seen once; the top ten hold about 1.8%.

The V and J genes are TRBV28 and TRBJ2-7; D is ambiguous. What was sequenced was memory CD4+ T cells sorted from blood. Subset meaning: CD45RA-negative fraction. This sequence was found in a woman aged 30 to 39 in good health. In nucleotides, the CDR3 is TGTGCCAGCAGTCCATTCCTCTACGAGCAGTACTTC. It translates to CASSPFLYEQYF.